The 15 T cell receptor beta chains below were found in one sample sequenced in a study of Tregs in tolerant kidney transplant recipients (dated by TCRdb to between 2018 and 2021). Related donors were used in the transplants with nonmyeloablative bone marrow transplantation, and mixed chimerism was transient in the human trials. Libraries were prepared through the immunoSEQ multiplex PCR assay. In its TCRdb copy, this immuneACCESS table keeps in-frame sequences only and misses some clones. Where compared with another copy, unresolved V genes explain less than half of these, and the others have no known cause. Present in this sample are 40,000 to 50,000 clones, roughly 90% of which were seen just once. The biggest ten clones account for about 14% of the sample. Sequenced here: CD8+ T cells from blood (PBMCs), sampled 12 months after the transplant. The origin of the receptors is a human patient who received a combined kidney and bone marrow transplant. Once a transplant has taken place, some T cells may be donor derived.

Worth noting for this clone: This specimen includes other DNA sequences encoding the same CDR3. The chain has TRBV5-4 and TRBJ1-6, with D possibly matching TRBD1 (5 bases). The V end was cut by 0 bases, the J end by 9 bases, with 16 bases between. Germline CDR1 SGHNT, CDR2 YYREEE (reference sequence). This CDR3 comprises 16 residues. CDR3 sequence reads: CASSLVGGRAISPLHF. The CDR3, as DNA: TGTGCCAGCAGCTTGGTGGGCGGCAGGGCCATTTCACCCCTCCACTTT.

The chain uses TRBV15 and TRBJ1-2; 9 bases map to TRBD1. V shed 0 bases and J 4 bases; nucleotides not matched to a gene: 9. The germline CDR1 and CDR2 sequences are LNHNV and YYDKDF (reference sequence). CDR3 length equals 17 residues. The CDR3 reads CATSRDARDRDIYGYTF. The CDR3 nucleotides read TGTGCCACCAGCAGAGACGCGCGGGACAGGGACATCTATGGCTACACCTTC. Drawing the rest from reference TRBV15 and TRBJ1-2, the complete variable domain is DAMVIQNPRYQVTQFGKPVTLSCSQTLNHNVMYWYQQKSSQAPKLLFHYYDKDFNNEADTPDNFQSRRPNTSFCFLDIRSPGLGDTAMYLCATSRDARDRDIYGYTFGSGTRLTVV.

This chain joins TRBV6-1 and TRBJ2-7; 8 bases line up with TRBD1. The CDR3 extends over 13 amino acids. The J segment lost 2 bases and the V segment lost 6 bases, leaving 3 bases of the junction unmatched. Germline V gene lookup returns CDR1 MNHNS and CDR2 SASEGT. CDR3 bases: TGTGCCAGCAGCGAGGGACAGGCCTACGAGCAGTACTTC. It encodes CASSEGQAYEQYF.

A word on this clone: The junction departs from the called germline gene at one end, perhaps through a read error. The chain is built from TRBV20-1 and TRBJ2-3; TRBD2 agrees at 9 bases. Germline CDR1 is DFQATT and CDR2 is SNEGSKA (reference sequence). This CDR3 has 11 amino acids. The CDR3 loop reads CSARGAGGLDF. CDR3 DNA sequence: TGCAGTGCTAGAGGAGCGGGGGGTTTGGATTTT.

This clone was seen only once. The chain carries TRBV27 and TRBJ2-7, with a weak D call TRBD1 (6 bases). Germline values: CDR1 MNHEY, CDR2 SMNVEV (reference sequence). The CDR3 spans 14 residues. Trimming shortened V by 5 bases and J by 2 bases, and 13 bases separated the two germline ends. Written as DNA, the CDR3 is TGTGCCAGCAGTCCCGGGACAACTGCCTACGAGCAGTACTTC. The encoded protein is CASSPGTTAYEQYF.

The CDR3 is CARQPPKYCADTQYF. For the CDR3, the DNA is TGTGCCCGCCAACCCCCCAAGTACTGCGCAGATACGCAGTATTTT. The chain has TRBV6-4 and TRBJ2-3; D gene ambiguous. Between the trimmed V and J ends, which lost 11 bases and 4 bases, there was a span of 22 bases. Germline values: CDR1 MRHNA, CDR2 SNTAGT. The CDR3 is made up of 15 amino acids.

The genes are TRBV7-9 and TRBJ2-5, with D tentatively TRBD2 (6 bases). CDR1 and CDR2 (germline): SEHNR, FQNEAQ (reference sequence). V was clipped by 1 base and J by 5 bases, with 17 bases between them. CDR3 length: 16 residues. The CDR3 region has the DNA TGTGCCAGCAGCTTAGGGATCGGCGGGATATCGGAGACCCAGTACTTC. Its protein is CASSLGIGGISETQYF. The whole variable domain, filled in from reference TRBV7-9 and TRBJ2-5, reads DTGVSQNPRHKITKRGQNVTFRCDPISEHNRLYWYRQTLGQGPEFLTYFQNEAQLEKSRLLSDRFSAERPKGSFSTLEIQRTEQGDSAMYLCASSLGIGGISETQYFGPGTRLLVL.

CDR3 loop: CASSIRQGKPSTEAFF. CDR3 in DNA: TGTGCCAGTAGTATAAGGCAGGGTAAACCGTCAACTGAAGCTTTCTTT. V and J are TRBV19 and TRBJ1-1; perhaps TRBD1 as D (5 bases). Trimming took off 2 bases at V and 5 bases at J, with 18 bases between the two ends. The CDR3 is 16 amino acids. Looked up from germline, CDR1 is LNHDA and CDR2 is SQIVND (reference sequence).

This chain links TRBV11-2 with TRBJ2-5, with unresolved D. The CDR3 length is 15 residues. Trimming pared 2 bases from V and 3 bases from J, leaving 13 bases between. Germline V gene lookup returns CDR1 SGHAT and CDR2 FQNNGV. CDR3 coding DNA: TGTGCCAGCAGCTTAATTTTGGCGGCTAAAGAGACCCAGTACTTC. Its translation is CASSLILAAKETQYF.

The count of this clone is one. The chain has TRBV9 and TRBJ2-3; 7 bases agree with TRBD2. This CDR3 spans 14 amino acids. Germline V gives CDR1 SGDLS, CDR2 YYNGEE. With V trimmed by 4 bases and J by 2 bases, 4 bases remained unmatched. The CDR3 nucleotides read TGTGCCAGCAGCCCGAGCGGGATCACAGATACGCAGTATTTT. This translates into CASSPSGITDTQYF.

The V and J genes are TRBV12-5 and TRBJ2-3, with TRBD2 matching over 14 bases. The ends lost 5 bases at V and 2 bases at J; junction bases unmatched: 15. The length of the CDR3 is 20 residues. CDR1 and CDR2 from the germline V gene are LGHNT and FRNRAP. The CDR3 here is CASGRQGQGLAGGYTDTQYF. DNA of the CDR3: TGTGCTAGTGGTAGACAGGGGCAAGGACTAGCGGGAGGCTACACAGATACGCAGTATTTT.

This chain links TRBV11-2 with TRBJ2-7, with D perhaps TRBD1 (5 bases). The V and J ends lost 5 bases and 5 bases respectively, with 19 bases between them. The length of the CDR3 is 15 residues. Germline V lookup: CDR1 SGHAT, CDR2 FQNNGV. CDR3 DNA: TGTGCCAGCAGCGCGCGTACCAGGGATGGGGACGAGCAGTACTTC. It encodes CASSARTRDGDEQYF.

The V gene is TRBV23-1, the J gene TRBJ2-3; the D is unclear. TRBV23-1 is labeled an ORF, and its function is uncertain. This CDR3 has 15 amino acids. V lost 0 bases and J 6 bases, leaving 13 bases between the germline ends. DNA for the CDR3: TGCGCCAGCAGTCAATCCGACGGCCCGCGGGATACGCAGTATTTT. The encoded protein is CASSQSDGPRDTQYF.

The chain employs TRBV29-1 and TRBJ2-6, with a possible D match to TRBD1 (6 bases). Trimming removed 4 bases at V and 0 bases at J, with 16 bases between. Germline V gene lookup returns CDR1 SQVTM and CDR2 ANQGSEA. The CDR3 runs to 17 residues. The CDR3 protein is CSVGWTDTNSGANVLTF. Here the CDR3 DNA reads TGCAGCGTTGGTTGGACAGACACTAACTCTGGGGCCAACGTCCTGACTTTC.

This clone was detected only once. V usage is TRBV11-3 and J usage is TRBJ2-1; D is unclear. There are 16 residues in the CDR3. Germline-derived CDR1 and CDR2 are SGHNT and YENEEA. Trimming removed 2 bases from V and 0 bases from J, with 11 bases in between. DNA of the CDR3: TGTGCCAGCAGCTTATTGGGTCCTAGCTCCTACAATGAGCAGTTCTTC. Its translation: CASSLLGPSSYNEQFF.